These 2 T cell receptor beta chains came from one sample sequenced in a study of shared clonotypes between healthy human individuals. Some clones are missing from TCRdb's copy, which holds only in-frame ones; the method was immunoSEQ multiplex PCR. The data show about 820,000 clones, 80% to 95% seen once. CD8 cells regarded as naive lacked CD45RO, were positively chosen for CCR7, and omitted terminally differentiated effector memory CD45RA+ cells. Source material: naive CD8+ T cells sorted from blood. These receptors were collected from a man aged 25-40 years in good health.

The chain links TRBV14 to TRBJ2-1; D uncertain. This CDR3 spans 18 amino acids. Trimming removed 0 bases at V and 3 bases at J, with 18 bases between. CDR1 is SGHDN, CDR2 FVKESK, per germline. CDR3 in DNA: TGTGCCAGCAGCCAAGATAAGTTCGCGGCAGAAGACTACAATGAGCAGTTCTTC. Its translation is CASSQDKFAAEDYNEQFF.

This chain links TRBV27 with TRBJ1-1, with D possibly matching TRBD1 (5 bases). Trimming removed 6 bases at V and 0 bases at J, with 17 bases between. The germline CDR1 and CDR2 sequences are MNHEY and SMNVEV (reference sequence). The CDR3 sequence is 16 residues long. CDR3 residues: CASSPLTGALNTEAFF. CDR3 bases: TGTGCCAGCAGCCCTCTTACCGGGGCTTTGAACACTGAAGCTTTCTTT.